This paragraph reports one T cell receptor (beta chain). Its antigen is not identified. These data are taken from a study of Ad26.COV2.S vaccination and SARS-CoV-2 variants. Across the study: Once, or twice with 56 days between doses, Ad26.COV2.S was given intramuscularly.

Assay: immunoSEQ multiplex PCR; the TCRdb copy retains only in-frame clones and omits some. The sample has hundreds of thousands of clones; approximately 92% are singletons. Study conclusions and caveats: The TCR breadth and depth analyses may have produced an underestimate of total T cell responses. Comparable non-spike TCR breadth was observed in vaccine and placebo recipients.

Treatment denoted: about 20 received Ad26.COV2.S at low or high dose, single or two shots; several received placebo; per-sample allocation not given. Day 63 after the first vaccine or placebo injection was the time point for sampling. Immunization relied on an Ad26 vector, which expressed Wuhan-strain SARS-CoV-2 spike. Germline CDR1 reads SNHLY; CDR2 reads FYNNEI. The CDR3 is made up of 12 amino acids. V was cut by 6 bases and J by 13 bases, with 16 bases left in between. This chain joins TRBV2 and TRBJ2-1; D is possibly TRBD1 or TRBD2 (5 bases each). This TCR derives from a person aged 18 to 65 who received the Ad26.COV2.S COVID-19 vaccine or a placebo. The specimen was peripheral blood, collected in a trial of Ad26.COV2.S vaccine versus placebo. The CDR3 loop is CASSRDPGKQFF. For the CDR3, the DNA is TGTGCCAGCAGCCGGGACCCGGGAAAACAGTTCTTC.